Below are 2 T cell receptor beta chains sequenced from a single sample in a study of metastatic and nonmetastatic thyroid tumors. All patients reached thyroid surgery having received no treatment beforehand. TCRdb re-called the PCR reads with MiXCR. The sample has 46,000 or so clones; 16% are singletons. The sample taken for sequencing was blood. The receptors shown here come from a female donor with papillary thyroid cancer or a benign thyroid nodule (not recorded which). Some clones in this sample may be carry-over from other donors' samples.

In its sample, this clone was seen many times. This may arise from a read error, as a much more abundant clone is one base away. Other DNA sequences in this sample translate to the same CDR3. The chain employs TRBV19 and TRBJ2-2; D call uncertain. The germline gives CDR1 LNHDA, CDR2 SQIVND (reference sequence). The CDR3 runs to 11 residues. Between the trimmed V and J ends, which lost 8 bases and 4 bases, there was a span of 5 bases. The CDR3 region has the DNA TGTGCCAGTCGTGTCACCGGGGAGCTGTTTTTT. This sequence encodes CASRVTGELFF.

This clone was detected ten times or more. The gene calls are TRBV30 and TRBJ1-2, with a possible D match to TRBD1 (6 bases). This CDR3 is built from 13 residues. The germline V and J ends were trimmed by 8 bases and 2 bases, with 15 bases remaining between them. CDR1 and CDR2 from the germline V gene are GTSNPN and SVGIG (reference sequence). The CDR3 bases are TGTGCCCGAAAATCGACAGGCAACTATGGCTACACCTTC. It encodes CARKSTGNYGYTF.